The 21 T cell receptor beta chains listed next were all sequenced from one sample in a study of Ad26.COV2.S vaccination and SARS-CoV-2 variants. Treatment given: approximately 18 received Ad26.COV2.S at low or high dose, single or two shots; roughly 5 received placebo; per-sample allocation not given. Day 63 after the first injection of vaccine or placebo was the sampling time. Profiling relied on immunoSEQ multiplex PCR, and the TCRdb table lists in-frame clones only, not all of them. The sample has 440,000 or so clones; roughly 90% are singletons. This material consisted of peripheral blood, taken in a trial of Ad26.COV2.S vaccine versus placebo. Receptor source: a person between 18 and 65 years old who received the Ad26.COV2.S COVID-19 vaccine or a placebo.

The chain joins TRBV6-5 to TRBJ1-2, with 7 positions matching TRBD1. Looked up from germline, CDR1 is MNHEY and CDR2 is SVGAGI. The CDR3 consists of 14 residues. V was pared by 5 bases and J by 0 bases, with 3 bases of the junction left unmatched. Written as DNA, the CDR3 is TGTGCCAGCAGTCCGGACAGGACTAACTATGGCTACACCTTC. Encoded protein: CASSPDRTNYGYTF.

About this clone: At the DNA level, this CDR3 is encoded by other sequences in the same sample as well. The J gene is TRBJ2-2, the V gene TRBV7-9; D is ambiguous. The V gene's germline CDR1 is SEHNR and CDR2 FQNEAQ (reference sequence). The ends were cut back, 4 bases at V and 5 bases at J, with 2 bases in the middle. The CDR3 contains 11 residues. CDR3 in amino acids: CASSYTGELFF. CDR3 nucleotides: TGTGCCAGCAGCTATACCGGGGAGCTGTTTTTT.

The V gene is TRBV28, the J gene TRBJ2-2, with 7 bases identical to TRBD1. Germline CDR1 is MDHEN and CDR2 is SYDVKM. The CDR3 sequence is 15 residues long. V shed 7 bases, J shed 7 bases, and the junction held 12 bases outside the gene matches. Here the CDR3 reads CASTTSDRSIGELFF. DNA of the CDR3: TGTGCCAGCACCACTTCGGACAGGAGCATCGGGGAGCTGTTTTTT.

V gene TRBV7-9 combines with J gene TRBJ2-1; D unresolved. CDR3 length: 12 amino acids. Trimming removed 2 bases at V and 6 bases at J, with 5 bases between. CDR1 SEHNR and CDR2 FQNEAQ come from the germline V gene (reference sequence). The CDR3 DNA reads TGTGCCAGCAGCTTACCCCCCAATGAGCAGTTCTTC. It codes for CASSLPPNEQFF.

This clone was seen a single time. The CDR3 spells CSASRTGPYEQYF. The DNA of the CDR3 is TGCAGTGCTAGTAGGACAGGGCCCTACGAGCAGTACTTC. The genes are TRBV20-1 and TRBJ2-7; 8 bases align to TRBD1. In germline, CDR1 is DFQATT, CDR2 SNEGSKA (reference sequence). This CDR3 has 13 amino acids. J gave up 2 bases and V 3 bases, and 3 bases lay outside the gene matches.

The rearrangement uses TRBV4-3 and TRBJ1-1, with a possible D match to TRBD1 (5 bases). Germline V gene lookup returns CDR1 LGHNA and CDR2 YSLEER. V was cut by 1 base and J by 1 base, with 10 bases left in between. The CDR3 is 15 amino acids. CDR3 nucleotides: TGCGCCAGCAGCCAAGGATGGGGCGGGAACACTGAAGCTTTCTTT. Amino acids: CASSQGWGGNTEAFF.

The V and J genes are TRBV7-9 and TRBJ1-3; no firm D call. With 2 bases removed from V and 0 bases from J, the gap between germline ends came to 8 bases. The CDR3 is made up of 15 amino acids. Germline V lookup: CDR1 SEHNR, CDR2 FQNEAQ (reference sequence). The CDR3 nucleotides read TGTGCCAGCAGCTTACCAGACTTCTCTGGAAACACCATATATTTT. It yields the protein CASSLPDFSGNTIYF. Looking up the rest from reference TRBV7-9 and TRBJ1-3 gives the full variable domain: DTGVSQNPRHKITKRGQNVTFRCDPISEHNRLYWYRQTLGQGPEFLTYFQNEAQLEKSRLLSDRFSAERPKGSFSTLEIQRTEQGDSAMYLCASSLPDFSGNTIYFGEGSWLTVV.

The CDR3 DNA follows: TGTGCCATGGGGACAGGGGTGGGCTACGAGCAGTACTTC. Translated, it gives CAMGTGVGYEQYF. The chain has TRBV10-3 and TRBJ2-7, with TRBD1 identical over 10 bases. With V trimmed by 9 bases and J by 3 bases, 5 bases remained unmatched. CDR1 ENHRY and CDR2 SYGVKD come from the germline V gene. The CDR3 has 13 amino acids.

Regarding this clone: Different DNA sequences within this sample yield the same CDR3. The chain combines TRBV19 with TRBJ2-7; tentative D call: TRBD2 (7 bases). Per germline, CDR1 LNHDA and CDR2 SQIVND (reference sequence). This CDR3 is built from 14 residues. The V and J ends lost 6 bases and 2 bases respectively, with 14 bases between them. The CDR3 here is CASSPLGGAYEQYF. The CDR3 DNA reads as TGTGCCAGTAGCCCCCTAGGGGGGGCCTACGAGCAGTACTTC.

The chain carries TRBV7-2 and TRBJ1-1; D gene unclear. V was shortened by 5 bases and J by 0 bases, with 16 bases between the two germline ends. From germline, CDR1 is SGHTA and CDR2 FQGNSA. The CDR3 runs to 16 residues. The CDR3 nucleotides are TGTGCCAGCAGCCCTCGCCATGGGTCCATGAACACTGAAGCTTTCTTT. Amino acids: CASSPRHGSMNTEAFF. Full variable domain (rest looked up from reference TRBV7-2 and TRBJ1-1): GAGVSQSPSNKVTEKGKDVELRCDPISGHTALYWYRQSLGQGLEFLIYFQGNSAPDKSGLPSDRFSAERTGGSVSTLTIQRTQQEDSAVYLCASSPRHGSMNTEAFFGQGTRLTVV.

V usage is TRBV15 and J usage is TRBJ2-2; D is ambiguous. Germline CDR1 and CDR2: LNHNV and YYDKDF (reference sequence). The germline V and J ends were trimmed by 6 bases and 0 bases, with 14 bases remaining between them. This CDR3 has 16 residues. The CDR3 reads CATSTGGPANTGELFF. Here the CDR3 DNA reads TGTGCCACCAGTACCGGTGGCCCTGCGAACACCGGGGAGCTGTTTTTT.

V is TRBV3-1 (or the pseudogene TRBV3-2) and J is TRBJ1-2; 7 nucleotides match TRBD1. CDR3 length: 14 residues. V lost 3 bases, J lost 4 bases, and 5 bases stayed unmatched. Germline V gene lookup returns CDR1 LGHDT and CDR2 YNNKEL (reference sequence). The DNA for the CDR3 is TGTGCCAGCAGCCATACCGGGACAGTCTATGGCTACACCTTC. The encoded protein is CASSHTGTVYGYTF.

The CDR3 DNA follows: TGTGCCAGTAGTATAGATGAGATTGACGGGACAGGGATAAATTCACCCCTCCACTTT. Encoded protein: CASSIDEIDGTGINSPLHF. The chain is built from TRBV19 and TRBJ1-6; TRBD1 agrees at 9 bases. From germline, CDR1 is LNHDA and CDR2 SQIVND (reference sequence). This CDR3 contains 19 residues. Germline trimming cut 0 bases from V and 7 bases from J; bases unmatched to any gene: 13.

The J gene is TRBJ2-3, the V gene TRBV5-4; 10 nucleotides agree with TRBD2. The germline V gene encodes CDR1 SGHNT and CDR2 YYREEE (reference sequence). V was pared by 6 bases and J by 2 bases, with 9 bases of the junction left unmatched. This CDR3 spans 16 amino acids. The CDR3 sequence is CASTSVSGGPTDTQYF. The DNA of the CDR3 is TGTGCCAGCACCTCCGTTAGCGGGGGGCCCACAGATACGCAGTATTTT.

The chain has TRBV10-3 and TRBJ1-3; tentatively, D is TRBD1 (6 bases). Per germline, CDR1 ENHRY and CDR2 SYGVKD. The CDR3 totals 15 residues. V lost 3 bases and J 2 bases, leaving 11 bases between the germline ends. The CDR3 here is CAISDGGDTGNTIYF. In DNA, the CDR3 is TGTGCCATCAGTGATGGGGGGGACACTGGAAACACCATATATTTT.

The chain employs TRBV5-4 and TRBJ2-5; tentatively, D is TRBD2 (6 bases). Deletions cut 4 bases from V and 1 base from J, with 11 bases between. CDR1 and CDR2 from the germline V gene are SGHNT and YYREEE (reference sequence). The length of the CDR3 is 14 residues. For the CDR3, the DNA is TGTGCCAGCAGCAGGGACTCCTTCCAAGAGACCCAGTACTTC. As protein: CASSRDSFQETQYF.

The chain carries TRBV24-1 and TRBJ2-3, with a weak D call TRBD2 (7 bases). Between the trimmed V and J ends, which lost 3 bases and 6 bases, there was a span of 18 bases. The germline CDR1 and CDR2 sequences are KGHDR and SFDVKD. This CDR3 spans 16 amino acids. As DNA, the CDR3 is TGTGCCACCAGTGATCCGGGGGCAGGGAGGGTGGATACGCAGTATTTT. Residues: CATSDPGAGRVDTQYF.

The V gene is TRBV9, the J gene TRBJ2-7; 8 bases align to TRBD2. Germline assignment: CDR1 SGDLS and CDR2 YYNGEE. The V segment lost 4 bases and the J segment 5 bases; nucleotides outside the gene matches: 8. This CDR3 is built from 14 residues. CDR3 nucleotides: TGTGCCAGCAGCTCTCTCGGGGGGGTCGACGAGCAGTACTTC. Residues: CASSSLGGVDEQYF.

The chain has TRBV19 and TRBJ2-2; D is undetermined. The germline gives CDR1 LNHDA, CDR2 SQIVND (reference sequence). V lost 5 bases and J 0 bases, leaving 13 bases between the germline ends. The CDR3 spans 16 residues. The CDR3 region is CASSPLRLANTGELFF. For the CDR3, the DNA is TGTGCCAGTAGTCCTTTACGGCTAGCGAACACCGGGGAGCTGTTTTTT.

This chain connects TRBV7-2 to TRBJ2-1; 10 positions match TRBD2. Germline V CDR1 and CDR2: SGHTA, FQGNSA. The CDR3 is 15 amino acids. J lost 11 bases, V lost 1 base, and 8 bases had no gene match. CDR3 bases: TGTGCCAGCAGCTTAGAAAAGCGGGGGGGCCCCCAGCAGTTCTTC. Protein sequence: CASSLEKRGGPQQFF.

V gene TRBV12-5 combines with J gene TRBJ2-7, with D perhaps matching TRBD1 (5 bases). V was cut by 0 bases and J by 0 bases, with 12 bases left in between. CDR1 LGHNT and CDR2 FRNRAP come from the germline V gene. CDR3 length: 16 residues. This CDR3 reads CASGLVSGPLSYEQYF. DNA of the CDR3: TGTGCTAGTGGTTTGGTATCAGGGCCACTCTCCTACGAGCAGTACTTC.